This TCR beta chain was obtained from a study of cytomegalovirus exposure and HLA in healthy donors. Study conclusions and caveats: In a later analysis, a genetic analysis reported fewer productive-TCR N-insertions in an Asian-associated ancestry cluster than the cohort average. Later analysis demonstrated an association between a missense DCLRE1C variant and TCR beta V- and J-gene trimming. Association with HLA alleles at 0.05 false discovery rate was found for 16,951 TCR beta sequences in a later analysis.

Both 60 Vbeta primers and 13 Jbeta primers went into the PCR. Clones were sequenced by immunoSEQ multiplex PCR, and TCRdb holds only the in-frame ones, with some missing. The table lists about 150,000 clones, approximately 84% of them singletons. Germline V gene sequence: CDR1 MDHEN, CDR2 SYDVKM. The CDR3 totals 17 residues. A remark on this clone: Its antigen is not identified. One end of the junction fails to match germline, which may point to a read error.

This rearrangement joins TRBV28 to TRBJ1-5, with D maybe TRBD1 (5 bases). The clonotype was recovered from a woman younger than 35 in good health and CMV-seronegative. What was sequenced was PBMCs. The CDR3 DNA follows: TGTGCCAGCAGCTCCCTATGGGGGGACCTTAGCGATCAGCCCCAGCATTTT. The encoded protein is CASSSLWGDLSDQPQHF.